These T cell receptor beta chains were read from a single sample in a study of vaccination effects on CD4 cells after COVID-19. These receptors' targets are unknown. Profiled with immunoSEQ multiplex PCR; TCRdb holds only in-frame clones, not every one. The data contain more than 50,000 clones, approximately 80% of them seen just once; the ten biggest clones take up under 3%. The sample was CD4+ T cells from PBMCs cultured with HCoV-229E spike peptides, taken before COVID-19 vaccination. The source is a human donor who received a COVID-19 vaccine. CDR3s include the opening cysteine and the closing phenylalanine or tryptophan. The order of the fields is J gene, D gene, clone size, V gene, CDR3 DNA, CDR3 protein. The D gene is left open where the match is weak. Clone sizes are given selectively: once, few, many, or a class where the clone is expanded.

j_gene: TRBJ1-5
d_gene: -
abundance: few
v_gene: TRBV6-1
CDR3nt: TGTGCCAGCAGTGAAAGGGGCCAGGGGTCTGGCAATCAGCCCCAGCATTTT
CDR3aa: CASSERGQGSGNQPQHF

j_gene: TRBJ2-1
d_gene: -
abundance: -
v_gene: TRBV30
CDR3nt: TGTGCCTGGAGTGTAATCAATGAGCAGTTCTTC
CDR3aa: CAWSVINEQFF

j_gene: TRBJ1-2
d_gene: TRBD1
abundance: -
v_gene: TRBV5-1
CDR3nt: TGCGCCAGCTGGACAGGGGAGAACCCCAAGGCTGGCTACACCTTC
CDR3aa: CASWTGENPKAGYTF

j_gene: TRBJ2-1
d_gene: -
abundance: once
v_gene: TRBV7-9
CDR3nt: TGTGCCAGCTCTCTCCCGCGGGGGCTTTACAATGAGCAGTTCTTC
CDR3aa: CASSLPRGLYNEQFF

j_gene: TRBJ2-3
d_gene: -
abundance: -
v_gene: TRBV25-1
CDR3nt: TGTGCCAGCAGTCAACAGGGTTTCCCAGATACGCAGTATTTT
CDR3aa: CASSQQGFPDTQYF

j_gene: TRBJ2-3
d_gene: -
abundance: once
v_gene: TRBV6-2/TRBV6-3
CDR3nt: TGTGCCAGCAGTTACCCGTACGGAGGGGGAGGAGATACGCAGTATTTT
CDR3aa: CASSYPYGGGGDTQYF

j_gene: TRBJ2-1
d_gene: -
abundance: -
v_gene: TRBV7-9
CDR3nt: TGTGCCAGCAGCTTATTGGCCCCCTTCCCCGAGCAGTTCTTC
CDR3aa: CASSLLAPFPEQFF

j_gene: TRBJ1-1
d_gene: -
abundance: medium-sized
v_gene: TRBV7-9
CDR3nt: TGTGCCGCAACCTCGGGAGTGAACACTGAAGCTTTCTTT
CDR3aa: CAATSGVNTEAFF

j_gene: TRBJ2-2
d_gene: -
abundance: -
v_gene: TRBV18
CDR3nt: TGTGCCAGCTCACCACGGCAGGGATCTTCAAGCTCCGGGGAGCTGTTTTTT
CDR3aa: CASSPRQGSSSSGELFF

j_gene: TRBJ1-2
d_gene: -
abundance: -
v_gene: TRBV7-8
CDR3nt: TGTGCCAGCAGCTTAGTGTCGGGGGCTGACGGCTACACCTTC
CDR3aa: CASSLVSGADGYTF

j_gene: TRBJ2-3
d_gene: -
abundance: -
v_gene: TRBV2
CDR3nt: TGTGCCAGCAGTGTTTCGTCCCCCCCCGATACGCAGTATTTT
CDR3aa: CASSVSSPPDTQYF

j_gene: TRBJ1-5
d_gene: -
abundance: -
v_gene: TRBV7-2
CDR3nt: TGTGCCAGCAGCCTCACGAATCAGCCCCAGCATTTT
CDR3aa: CASSLTNQPQHF

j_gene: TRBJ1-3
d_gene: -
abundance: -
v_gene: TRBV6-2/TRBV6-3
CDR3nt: TGTGCCAGCAGCAACCAACGGGGAAACACCATATATTTT
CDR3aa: CASSNQRGNTIYF

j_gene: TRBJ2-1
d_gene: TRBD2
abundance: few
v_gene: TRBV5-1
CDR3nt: TGCGCCAGCAGCCCGACGGTGGCGGGGGGTTACAATGAGCAGTTCTTC
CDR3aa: CASSPTVAGGYNEQFF

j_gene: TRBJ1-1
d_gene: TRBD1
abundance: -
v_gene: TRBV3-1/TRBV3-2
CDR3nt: TGTGCCAGCAGCCACACCGGGACAGCTACACTAGAAGCTTTCTTT
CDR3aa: CASSHTGTATLEAFF

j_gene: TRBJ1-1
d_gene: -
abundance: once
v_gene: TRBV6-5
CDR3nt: TGTGCCAGCAGTCCTGCAGCGGGGTCCACTGAAGCTTTCTTT
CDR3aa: CASSPAAGSTEAFF

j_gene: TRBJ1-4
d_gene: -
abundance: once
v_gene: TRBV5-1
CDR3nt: TGCGCCAGCACCCCGGGACCCGCTAATGAAAAACTGTTTTTT
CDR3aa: CASTPGPANEKLFF

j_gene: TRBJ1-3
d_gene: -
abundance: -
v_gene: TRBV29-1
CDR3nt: TGCAGCGTTTCAGCGGGACCTGGAAACACCATATATTTT
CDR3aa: CSVSAGPGNTIYF

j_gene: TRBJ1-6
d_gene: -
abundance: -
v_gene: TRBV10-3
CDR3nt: TGTGCCATCAGTGAGAGGGAGGGGAATAATTCACCCCTCCACTTT
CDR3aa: CAISEREGNNSPLHF

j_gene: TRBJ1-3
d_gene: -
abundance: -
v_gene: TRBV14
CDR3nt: TGTGCCAGCAGCCAAGTGGTCTCTGGAAACACCATATATTTT
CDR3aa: CASSQVVSGNTIYF

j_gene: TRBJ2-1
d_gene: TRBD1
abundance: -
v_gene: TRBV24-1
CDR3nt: TGTGCCACCAGCCGACAGGGTAGGCAACACAATGAGCAGTTCTTC
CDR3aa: CATSRQGRQHNEQFF

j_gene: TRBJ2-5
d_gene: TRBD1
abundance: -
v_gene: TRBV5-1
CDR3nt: TGCGCCAGCAGCCCGGGGACAGGGGAAGAGACCCAGTACTTC
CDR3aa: CASSPGTGEETQYF

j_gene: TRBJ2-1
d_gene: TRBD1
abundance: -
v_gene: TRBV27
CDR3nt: TGTGCCAGCAGTCGGACAGGGACCTACAATGAGCAGTTCTTC
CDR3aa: CASSRTGTYNEQFF

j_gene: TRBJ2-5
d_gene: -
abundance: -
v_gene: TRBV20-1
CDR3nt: TGCAGTGCTAGAGATGAACCGCTCATGTACTTC
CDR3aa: CSARDEPLMYF

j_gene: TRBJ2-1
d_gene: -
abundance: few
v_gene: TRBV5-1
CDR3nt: TGCGCCAGCAGCTTGAGCCTAGGGAGCCTTTCCTACAATGAGCAGTTCTTC
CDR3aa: CASSLSLGSLSYNEQFF

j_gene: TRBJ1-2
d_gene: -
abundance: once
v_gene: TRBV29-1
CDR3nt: TGCAGCGTTGGAGTAAATGGGGTTTATGGCTACACCTTC
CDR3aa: CSVGVNGVYGYTF

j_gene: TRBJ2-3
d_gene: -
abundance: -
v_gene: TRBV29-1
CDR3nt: TGCAGCGTTTCTACAGGGACAGATACGCAGTATTTT
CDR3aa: CSVSTGTDTQYF

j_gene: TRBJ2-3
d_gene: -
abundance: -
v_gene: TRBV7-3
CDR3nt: TGTGCCAGCAGCTTAAAGGGCCCCCACACAGATACGCAGTATTTT
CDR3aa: CASSLKGPHTDTQYF

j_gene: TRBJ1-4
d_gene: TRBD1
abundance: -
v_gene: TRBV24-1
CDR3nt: TGTGCCACCAGTCCGGGACAGGGGAGTGTTCGCGAAAAACTGTTTTTT
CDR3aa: CATSPGQGSVREKLFF

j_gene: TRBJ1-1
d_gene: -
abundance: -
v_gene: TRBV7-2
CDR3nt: TGTGCCAGCAGCGCCCACAGGGATTCTGAAGCTTTCTTT
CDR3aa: CASSAHRDSEAFF

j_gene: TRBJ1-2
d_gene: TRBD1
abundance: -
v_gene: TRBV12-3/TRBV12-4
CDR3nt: TGTGCCAGCAGTTTAGAGGGGGCGGGGGGCTACACCTTC
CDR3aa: CASSLEGAGGYTF

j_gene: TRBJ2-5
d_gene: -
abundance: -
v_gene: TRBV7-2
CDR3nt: TGTGCCAGCAGCTCACAATCGGGGTGGCGGGAGACCCAGTACTTC
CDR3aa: CASSSQSGWRETQYF

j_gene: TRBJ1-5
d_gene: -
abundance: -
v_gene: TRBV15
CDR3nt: TGTGCCACCGGGCGGGGCAATCAGCCCCAGCATTTT
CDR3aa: CATGRGNQPQHF

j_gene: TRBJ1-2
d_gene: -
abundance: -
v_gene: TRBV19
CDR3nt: TGTGCCAGTACCGGCAGGATCTATGGCTACACCTTC
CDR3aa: CASTGRIYGYTF

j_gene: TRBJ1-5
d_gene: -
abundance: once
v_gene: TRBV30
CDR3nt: TGTGCCTTCGGACAGTCCTATAGCAATCAGCCCCAGCATTTT
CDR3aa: CAFGQSYSNQPQHF

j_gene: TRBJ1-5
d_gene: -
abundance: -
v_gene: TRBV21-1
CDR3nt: TGTGCCAGCAGCAAGGGGGGGACAGGGGGCCATAGCAATCAGCCCCAGCATTTT
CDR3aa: CASSKGGTGGHSNQPQHF

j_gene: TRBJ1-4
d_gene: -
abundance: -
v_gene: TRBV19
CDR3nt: TGTGCCAGTAGTAAAGGTTACGAAAAACTGTTTTTT
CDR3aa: CASSKGYEKLFF

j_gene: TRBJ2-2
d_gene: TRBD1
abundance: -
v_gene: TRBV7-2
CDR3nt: TGTGCCAGCAGCCTCGTAGGGACAGGGGCCACCGGGGAGCTGTTTTTT
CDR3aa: CASSLVGTGATGELFF

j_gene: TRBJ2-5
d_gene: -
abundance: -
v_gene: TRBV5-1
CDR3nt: TGCGCCAGCTCAAGAGGGACGGCTACTGAGACCCAGTACTTC
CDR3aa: CASSRGTATETQYF

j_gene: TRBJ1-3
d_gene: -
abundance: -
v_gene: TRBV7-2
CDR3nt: TGTGCCAGCAGCTTAAGGGTCTCTGGAAACACCATATATTTT
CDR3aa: CASSLRVSGNTIYF

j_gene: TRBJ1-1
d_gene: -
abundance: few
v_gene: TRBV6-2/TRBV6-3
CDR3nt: TGTGCCAGCAGTACTGGACGGGACACTGAAGCTTTCTTT
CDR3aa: CASSTGRDTEAFF

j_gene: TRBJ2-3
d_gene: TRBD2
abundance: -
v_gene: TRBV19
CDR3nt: TGTGCCAGTAGCCGAAGCCCCAGCGGGGGGGCCTTAAATACGCAGTATTTT
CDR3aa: CASSRSPSGGALNTQYF

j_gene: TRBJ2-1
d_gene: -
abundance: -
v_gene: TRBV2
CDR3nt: TGTGCCAGCAGTTCGGGATTCGGCCCCGGGTTGGGTGAGCAGTTCTTC
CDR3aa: CASSSGFGPGLGEQFF